Presented here are 10 T cell receptor beta chains from one specimen sequenced in a study of blood T cell repertoires in COVID-19. Only in-frame clones appear in the TCRdb table, and some are missing; sequencing was by immunoSEQ multiplex PCR. The repertoire consists of about 670,000 clones, with about 87% occurring once and the leading ten covering more than 0.25%. Sequenced material: peripheral blood. The receptors derive from a woman under 30 with acute or convalescent COVID-19.

The rearrangement uses TRBV7-9 and TRBJ2-5, with D uncertain. CDR3 length equals 16 residues. V lost 1 base to trimming and J lost 5 bases, with 17 bases between them. Germline-derived CDR1 and CDR2 are SEHNR and FQNEAQ (reference sequence). In DNA, the CDR3 is TGTGCCAGCAGCTTAGGAGGTGGTAATCCGTCGGAGACCCAGTACTTC. Translating it yields CASSLGGGNPSETQYF.

The chain carries TRBV5-5 and TRBJ1-2, with 10 bases identical to TRBD1. There are 16 residues in the CDR3. Germline V lookup: CDR1 SGHKS, CDR2 YYEKEE (reference sequence). With V trimmed by 3 bases and J by 2 bases, 7 bases remained unmatched. The CDR3 spells CASSYGTGDGNYGYTF. CDR3 nucleotide sequence: TGTGCCAGCAGCTACGGGACAGGGGATGGGAACTATGGCTACACCTTC.

V is TRBV4-3 and J is TRBJ2-1, with 11 bases lining up with TRBD2. The CDR3 extends over 15 amino acids. Germline CDR1 reads LGHNA; CDR2 reads YSLEER. V was clipped by 4 bases and J by 7 bases; unmatched bases: 6. The CDR3 nucleotides are TGCGCCAGCAGCCTCTTAGCGGGGGGGCTTAATGAGCAGTTCTTC. The encoded protein is CASSLLAGGLNEQFF.

V usage is TRBV6-4 and J usage is TRBJ1-5; 9 bases agree with TRBD1. CDR1 and CDR2 from the germline V gene are MRHNA and SNTAGT. Trimming took 6 bases from V and 3 from J; bases not matched to a gene: 12. CDR3 length: 17 residues. The CDR3 reads CASRTGTGFFDNQPQHF. The CDR3 nucleotides are TGTGCCAGCAGGACCGGGACAGGGTTTTTTGACAATCAGCCCCAGCATTTT.

The chain combines TRBV20-1 with TRBJ1-2; D ambiguous. The CDR3 is 12 residues long. Germline V gene sequence: CDR1 DFQATT, CDR2 SNEGSKA (reference sequence). V lost 3 bases to trimming and J lost 0 bases, with 5 bases between them. This CDR3 is CSASRSNYGYTF. The DNA of the CDR3 is TGCAGTGCTAGTCGTTCTAACTATGGCTACACCTTC.

This clone was detected only once. The chain carries TRBV7-6 and TRBJ2-7, with a tentative D call TRBD2 (7 bases). Trimming removed 3 bases at V and 0 bases at J, with 15 bases between. CDR3 length: 16 amino acids. Per the germline V gene, CDR1 is SGHVS and CDR2 is FNYEAQ. The CDR3 DNA is TGTGCCAGCAGCTTCTCAACGGGGGGCCCCTCCTACGAGCAGTACTTC. Protein sequence: CASSFSTGGPSYEQYF.

The genes are TRBV3-1 (or the pseudogene TRBV3-2) and TRBJ2-1; D not resolved. CDR1 LGHDT and CDR2 YNNKEL come from the germline V gene (reference sequence). With 2 bases removed from V and 9 bases from J, the gap between germline ends came to 17 bases. This CDR3 comprises 15 residues. The CDR3: CASSQILGHGVEQFF. For the CDR3, the DNA is TGTGCCAGCAGCCAAATCCTAGGCCATGGCGTTGAGCAGTTCTTC.

The chain is built from TRBV6-4 and TRBJ1-2; D perhaps matches TRBD1 (5 bases). V was pared by 6 bases and J by 5 bases, with 13 bases between. The CDR3 covers 13 residues. Looked up from germline, CDR1 is MRHNA and CDR2 is SNTAGT. CDR3 region: CASRNQGMYGYTF. The CDR3 DNA reads as TGTGCCAGCAGAAACCAGGGAATGTATGGCTACACCTTC.

This sequence joins TRBV5-6 and TRBJ2-7; the D is unclear. V lost 3 bases and J 0 bases, leaving 10 bases between the germline ends. Germline CDR1 SGHDT, CDR2 YYEEEE. The CDR3 spans 14 residues. CDR3 sequence: CASSSVRSSYEQYF. Written as DNA, the CDR3 is TGTGCCAGCAGCTCGGTACGGTCCTCCTACGAGCAGTACTTC.

The CDR3 region is CASSDNNRVWNYGYTF. Written as DNA, the CDR3 is TGCGCCAGCAGCGATAATAACAGGGTCTGGAACTATGGCTACACCTTC. The chain uses TRBV5-1 and TRBJ1-2; D might be TRBD1 (6 bases). The ends were cut back, 4 bases at V and 2 bases at J, with 18 bases in the middle. The CDR3 totals 16 residues. CDR1 and CDR2 (germline): SGHRS, YFSETQ.